This TCR beta chain is drawn from a study of blood T cells in healthy people across ages. Regarding the study as a whole: Unknown CMV status may confound age-related changes in expanded clones.

Together with a sample-barcoded 5' primer, a J-beta primer mix was included in a second PCR lasting roughly 6 to 12 cycles. MiXCR, applied by TCRdb to the 5' RACE reads, yields one record per CDR3 protein. The sample comprises roughly 700,000 distinct CDR3 sequences, 49% of which are singletons, and around a third rests with the top ten. Details on this clonotype: Its antigen is as yet unknown.

This receptor was taken from a woman in her fifties or sixties in good health. The sample taken for sequencing was blood.

The CDR3 DNA is TGCGCCAGCAGTGAGGCTCGAATCACAGATACGCAGTATTTT. Translated: CASSEARITDTQYF. This chain connects TRBV10-2 to TRBJ2-3; D not certain. The germline V gene has CDR1 WSHSY and CDR2 SAAADI. V shed 2 bases and J shed 2 bases, with 8 bases lying between them. The length of the CDR3 is 14 residues.